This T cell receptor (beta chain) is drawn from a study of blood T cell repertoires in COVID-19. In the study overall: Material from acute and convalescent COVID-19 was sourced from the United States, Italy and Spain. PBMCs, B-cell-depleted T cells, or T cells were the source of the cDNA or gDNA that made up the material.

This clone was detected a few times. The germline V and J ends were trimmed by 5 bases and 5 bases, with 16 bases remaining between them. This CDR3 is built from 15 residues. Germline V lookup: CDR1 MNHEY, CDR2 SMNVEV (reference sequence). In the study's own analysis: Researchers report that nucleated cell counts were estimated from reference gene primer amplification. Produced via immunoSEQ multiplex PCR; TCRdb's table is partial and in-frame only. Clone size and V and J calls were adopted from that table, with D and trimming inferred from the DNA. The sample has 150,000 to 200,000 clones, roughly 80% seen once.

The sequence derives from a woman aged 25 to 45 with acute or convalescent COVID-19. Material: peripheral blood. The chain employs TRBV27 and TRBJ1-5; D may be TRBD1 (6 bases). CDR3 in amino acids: CASSPFRGGHQPQHF. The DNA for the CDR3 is TGTGCCAGCAGTCCCTTCCGGGGGGGGCATCAGCCCCAGCATTTT.